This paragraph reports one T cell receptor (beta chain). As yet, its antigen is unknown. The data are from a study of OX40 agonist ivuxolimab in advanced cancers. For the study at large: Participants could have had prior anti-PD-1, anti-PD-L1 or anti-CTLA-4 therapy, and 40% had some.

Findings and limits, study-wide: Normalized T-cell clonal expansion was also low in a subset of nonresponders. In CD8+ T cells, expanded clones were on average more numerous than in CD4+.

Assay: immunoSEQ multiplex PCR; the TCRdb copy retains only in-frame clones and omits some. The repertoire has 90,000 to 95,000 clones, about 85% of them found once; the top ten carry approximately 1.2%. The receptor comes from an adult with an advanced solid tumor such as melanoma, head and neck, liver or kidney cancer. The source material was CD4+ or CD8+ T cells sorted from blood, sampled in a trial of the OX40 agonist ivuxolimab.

CDR3 bases: TGCAGCGTTGAAAGCCCGGAGAACACTGAAGCTTTCTTT. Its protein is CSVESPENTEAFF. This chain uses TRBV29-1 with TRBJ1-1; D remains ambiguous. The CDR3 runs to 13 residues. The germline V gene has CDR1 SQVTM and CDR2 ANQGSEA. V was pared by 2 bases and J by 1 base, with 8 bases between.